This is a list of T cell receptor beta chains from one sample in a study of shared clonotypes between healthy human individuals. The assay was immunoSEQ multiplex PCR, and TCRdb's table has in-frame clones only and misses some. This table has 850,000 to 1,200,000 clones, about 70% appearing once. The sequencing sample was made of memory CD4+ T cells sorted from blood. The receptors come from a man in his late teens or twenties in good health. The CDR3 runs from the conserved cysteine through the conserved F or W. A D gene is named only where the DNA matches it firmly. Size is omitted from some rows. Given values are once, few, many or a class for expanded clones.

few NA TRBJ1-2 TRBV7-2 TGTGCCAGCAGCTTAACTTACGGCTACACCTTC CASSLTYGYTF
NA NA TRBJ2-2 TRBV5-1 TGCGCCAGCAGCTTGGTAGTTGAGGGCACCGGGGAGCTGTTTTTT CASSLVVEGTGELFF
once TRBD1 TRBJ1-2 TRBV6-1 TGTGCCAGCGGGGACAGGGAAGTGTTAAGCTATGGCTACACCTTC CASGDREVLSYGYTF
NA NA TRBJ2-5 TRBV11-2 TGTGCCAGCAGCTTAGAAGGACAGCCCTTTATGACCCAGTACTTC CASSLEGQPFMTQYF
NA NA TRBJ2-1 TRBV30 TGTGCCTGGAGATACAGCGGCTCCTACAATGAGCAGTTCTTC CAWRYSGSYNEQFF
NA NA TRBJ1-6 TRBV7-2 TGTGCCAGCAGCTTAGACACACCCCTCCACTTT CASSLDTPLHF
NA NA TRBJ2-5 TRBV6-1 TGTGCCAGCAGACCCATAGGGGAGACCCAGTACTTC CASRPIGETQYF
NA NA TRBJ2-2 TRBV7-2 TGTGCCAGCAAGGAGAGAGGTTTGACCGGGGAGCTGTTTTTT CASKERGLTGELFF
few TRBD1 TRBJ1-1 TRBV6-6 TGTGCCAGCAGGGGAGCGGGGACAGGGGCCACTGAAGCTTTCTTT CASRGAGTGATEAFF
once NA TRBJ1-2 TRBV4-3 TGCGCCAGCAGCCAAGATCAAGCAGGAAACTATGGCTACACCTTC CASSQDQAGNYGYTF
NA NA TRBJ1-2 TRBV18 TGTGCCAGCTCACAGGGAGGGACCCAGTTTGGCTACACCTTC CASSQGGTQFGYTF
NA TRBD1 TRBJ1-5 TRBV18 TGTGCCAGCTCACCGCAGGGGGCCGGGCAGCCCCAGCATTTT CASSPQGAGQPQHF
NA NA TRBJ2-7 TRBV30 TGTGCCTGGAGTTTGCATCCCGTTGAGCAGTACTTC CAWSLHPVEQYF
NA NA TRBJ2-3 TRBV28 TGTGCCAGCAGTTTGGCCAGGACCTACTGGCTTCCTGGCACAGATACGCAGTATTTT CASSLARTYWLPGTDTQYF
NA TRBD2 TRBJ2-1 TRBV5-4 TGTGCCAGCAGCACCGGACTAGCGGGAGTACGGAATGAGCAGTTCTTC CASSTGLAGVRNEQFF
NA TRBD1 TRBJ2-7 TRBV7-2 TGTGCCAGCAGCTCTCGACAGGGGGCGGCCTACGAGCAGTACTTC CASSSRQGAAYEQYF
NA TRBD1 TRBJ1-2 TRBV6-5 TGTGCCGTCGGAACAGACAGGGGGGATCGCTACACCTTC CAVGTDRGDRYTF
NA NA TRBJ2-2 TRBV6-5 TGTGCCAGCAGGTGGGGAAGGAGCGGGGAGCTGTTTTTT CASRWGRSGELFF
NA NA TRBJ2-2 TRBV27 TGTGCCAGCAGTTTCCTGGACCGCCGGGTCGGGGAGCTGTTTTTT CASSFLDRRVGELFF
NA NA TRBJ2-2 TRBV19 TGTGCCAGTAGTATAGACGCTGGCGGAATGAGGGCCAACACCGGGGAGCTGTTTTTT CASSIDAGGMRANTGELFF
NA NA TRBJ2-2 TRBV5-1 TGCGCCAGCAGCCATCAGGGTCCACCTAACACCGGGGAGCTGTTTTTT CASSHQGPPNTGELFF
few NA TRBJ1-2 TRBV7-9 TGTGCCAGCAGCTTCCAGGGGAGCTATGGCTACACCTTC CASSFQGSYGYTF
NA TRBD1 TRBJ2-2 TRBV4-3 TGCGCCAGCAGCCAACAACAGGGGCTTAACACCGGGGAGCTGTTTTTT CASSQQQGLNTGELFF
NA NA TRBJ1-6 TRBV7-2 TGTGCCAGCAGCCTCCGATGGACGGGTTCACCCCTCCACTTT CASSLRWTGSPLHF
NA NA TRBJ1-1 TRBV9 TGTGCCAGCAGCTCGGCCCTAAGGACTGAAGCTTTCTTT CASSSALRTEAFF
NA TRBD1 TRBJ1-5 TRBV28 TGTGCCAGCAGCCCTCTAGACAGGGACCGTCAGCCCCAGCATTTT CASSPLDRDRQPQHF
NA NA TRBJ1-1 TRBV19 TGTGCCAGTATGAATCCGGGGTTGAACACTGAAGCTTTCTTT CASMNPGLNTEAFF
NA TRBD1 TRBJ1-2 TRBV6-6 TGTGCCAGCAGCCCGACAGGGGCCGATGGCTACACCTTC CASSPTGADGYTF
NA NA TRBJ2-3 TRBV11-1 TGTGCCAGCAGCTTCGGGGTCGGCACAGATACGCAGTATTTT CASSFGVGTDTQYF
NA TRBD1 TRBJ1-1 TRBV6-5 TGTGCCAGCAGTTACTATAAGACAGGGCGGGACACTGAAGCTTTCTTT CASSYYKTGRDTEAFF
many NA TRBJ2-4 TRBV7-9 TGTGCCGTCCAAGCCCCAGCCAAAAACATTCAGTACTTC CAVQAPAKNIQYF
NA NA TRBJ2-1 TRBV6-1 TGTGCCAGCAGTGAAAGGGGGGCCCTCTCCTACAATGAGCAGTTCTTC CASSERGALSYNEQFF
NA NA TRBJ2-3 TRBV7-2 TGTGCCAGCAGGTGGGCCCCTAGCACAGATACGCAGTATTTT CASRWAPSTDTQYF
NA NA TRBJ2-1 TRBV11-2 TGTGCCAGCAGGTTAGACGGAAGCTCCTACAATGAGCAGTTCTTC CASRLDGSSYNEQFF
NA NA TRBJ2-1 TRBV4-1 TGCGCCAGCAGCCAAGACTGGGGCTCCTACAATGAGCAGTTCTTC CASSQDWGSYNEQFF
NA NA TRBJ2-3 TRBV2 TGTGCCAGCAGTGAAGACACCCACACAGATACGCAGTATTTT CASSEDTHTDTQYF
few TRBD1 TRBJ1-3 TRBV27 TGTGCCAGCAGCCGAGGGGGCGTTGGAAACACCATATATTTT CASSRGGVGNTIYF
NA NA TRBJ2-1 TRBV5-4 TGTGCCAGCAGCTTGGAGCGCTACAATGAGCAGTTCTTC CASSLERYNEQFF
NA TRBD1 TRBJ1-2 TRBV7-9 TGTGCCAGCAGTTCTCCGGGACAGATATCTGGCTACACCTTC CASSSPGQISGYTF
NA TRBD2 TRBJ2-5 TRBV6-6 TGTGCCAGCAGGGGGACTAGCGGGAGTGAGACCCAGTACTTC CASRGTSGSETQYF
few TRBD1 TRBJ1-1 TRBV29-1 TGCAGCGCCTCAGAAGGGGGCGGTGAAGCTTTCTTT CSASEGGGEAFF
few NA TRBJ1-1 TRBV7-8 TGTGCCAGCAGCGTAAGACTTAATCAGAACACTGAAGCTTTCTTT CASSVRLNQNTEAFF
few NA TRBJ2-7 TRBV4-2 TGTGCCAGCAGCCACCCAGGGGGGGGCTTCTACGAGCAGTACTTC CASSHPGGGFYEQYF
many TRBD1 TRBJ1-5 TRBV19 TGTGCCAGTAGTCGGGACAGAAATCAGCCCCAGCATTTT CASSRDRNQPQHF
NA NA TRBJ2-3 TRBV6-5 TGTGCCAGCAGGTACCTTGGGACTTCCACATCCCCGCAGTATTTT CASRYLGTSTSPQYF
NA NA TRBJ2-7 TRBV5-1 TGCGCCAGCAGCTCCTCGACAGGCCTCCTCGAGCAGTACTTC CASSSSTGLLEQYF
NA TRBD2 TRBJ2-7 TRBV6-5 TGTGCCAGCAGTTACTCATCCGCGGGAGGCTACGAGCAGTACTTC CASSYSSAGGYEQYF
few NA TRBJ2-4 TRBV5-4 TGTGCCAGCAGCTTGCCCGGAGCCAAAAACATTCAGTACTTC CASSLPGAKNIQYF
NA TRBD1 TRBJ1-3 TRBV27 TGTGCCAGCAGTTTGCACAGGGGTAGCGGAAACACCATATATTTT CASSLHRGSGNTIYF